One sample yielded the 18 T cell receptor beta chains listed below, sequenced in a study of T cells in Graves' hyperthyroidism and ophthalmopathy. From RNA transcripts, TCR beta CDR3 regions were amplified. The primer set for the first-round RT-PCR of the TCR CDR3 was HTBI. One entry per CDR3 protein results from TCRdb running MiXCR on the multiplex PCR reads. The table records about 400,000 distinct CDR3 sequences, about 16% of them present only once. The sequencing input was blood. Receptors were obtained from a woman aged 25 to 39 with Graves' hyperthyroidism.

This clonotype has just a few counts. V usage is TRBV7-9 and J usage is TRBJ2-1; TRBD2 agrees at 7 bases. CDR3 length: 12 amino acids. The V and J ends lost 7 bases and 11 bases, in that order; junction bases with no gene match: 8. Germline values: CDR1 SEHNR, CDR2 FQNEAQ (reference sequence). CDR3 sequence: CASTPSGDKQFF. The CDR3 region has the DNA TGTGCCAGCACCCCGAGCGGGGATAAGCAGTTCTTC.

The chain recombines TRBV29-1 with TRBJ2-5; D gene unclear. Germline CDR1 reads SQVTM; CDR2 reads ANQGSEA. The length of the CDR3 is 15 residues. V was trimmed by 2 bases and J by 2 bases, leaving 15 bases between them. The chain's CDR3 is CSVETPGWRQETQYF. In DNA form, the CDR3 reads TGCAGCGTTGAAACCCCCGGATGGCGGCAAGAGACCCAGTACTTC.

Ten or more counts support this clonotype. The J gene is TRBJ2-7, the V gene TRBV20-1; D perhaps matches TRBD2 (6 bases). Per germline, CDR1 DFQATT and CDR2 SNEGSKA (reference sequence). The CDR3 is 14 residues long. V shed 2 bases and J shed 3 bases, with 14 bases lying between them. CDR3 amino acids: CSARPRDSIYEQYF. CDR3 nucleotide sequence: TGCAGTGCTAGACCTCGGGACTCCATCTACGAGCAGTACTTC.

This clonotype has at least ten counts. The chain uses TRBV28 and TRBJ2-7, with D maybe TRBD2 (5 bases). The CDR3 runs 15 residues. The germline gives CDR1 MDHEN, CDR2 SYDVKM. Trimming pared 6 bases from V and 0 bases from J, leaving 15 bases between. The CDR3 sequence is CASSDWTSYSYEQYF. The DNA for the CDR3 is TGTGCCAGCAGCGATTGGACTTCCTACTCCTACGAGCAGTACTTC.

In this sample, this clonotype turned up many times. This chain joins TRBV6-2 or TRBV6-3 and TRBJ2-1; D might be TRBD2 (5 bases). CDR3 length equals 14 residues. Trimming pared 6 bases from V and 2 bases from J, leaving 11 bases between. CDR1 is MNHEY, CDR2 SVGEGT, per germline. The CDR3 coding sequence is TGTGCCAGCAGCAACGGACTCACCTACAATGAGCAGTTCTTC. Translation: CASSNGLTYNEQFF.

The table lists this clonotype with many counts. The V gene is TRBV3-1, the J gene TRBJ2-2, with D possibly TRBD2 on 6 matching bases. From germline, CDR1 is LGHDT and CDR2 YNNKEL (reference sequence). This CDR3 spans 15 amino acids. V was clipped by 1 base and J by 7 bases, with 13 bases between them. CDR3 nucleotide sequence: TGTGCCAGCAGCCAAGTCCAGGGAGGTAGCGGGGAGCTGTTTTTT. It codes for CASSQVQGGSGELFF.

The V call is TRBV19, the J call TRBJ2-3; D unresolved. This CDR3 spans 13 amino acids. Trimming stripped 3 bases from V and 5 bases from J, with 9 bases between. Germline CDR1 and CDR2: LNHDA and SQIVND (reference sequence). In DNA, the CDR3 is TGTGCCAGTAGTATGGGTCTTAGAGATACGCAGTATTTT. Encoded protein: CASSMGLRDTQYF.

The genes are TRBV7-2 and TRBJ2-1, with 13 bases that match TRBD2. V was clipped by 5 bases and J by 10 bases; unmatched bases: 8. CDR1 is SGHTA, CDR2 FQGNSA, per germline. The CDR3 consists of 15 residues. The CDR3 protein is CASSRLGLAGPEQFF. The CDR3 DNA is TGTGCCAGCAGCCGCCTGGGACTAGCGGGACCCGAGCAGTTCTTC.

This clonotype was detected ten times or more. The rearrangement joins TRBV20-1 to TRBJ2-1, with 7 bases fitting TRBD2. CDR1 and CDR2 from the germline V gene are DFQATT and SNEGSKA (reference sequence). This CDR3 is built from 12 residues. J gave up 7 bases and V 7 bases, and 7 bases lay outside the gene matches. CDR3 sequence reads: CSGYWGGNEQFF. As DNA, the CDR3 is TGCAGTGGCTACTGGGGGGGAAATGAGCAGTTCTTC.

This clonotype was seen a few times. The chain links TRBV5-1 to TRBJ1-2; D possibly corresponds to TRBD1 (6 bases). Per germline, CDR1 SGHRS and CDR2 YFSETQ. V shed 4 bases and J shed 3 bases, with 16 bases lying between them. The CDR3 covers 15 residues. The DNA of the CDR3 is TGCGCCAGCAGCCCCGAGGGGGGGAGGTACTATGGCTACACCTTC. Translated, it gives CASSPEGGRYYGYTF.

A few counts support this clonotype. This chain uses TRBV24-1 with TRBJ1-5; D is perhaps TRBD1 (6 bases). The CDR3 totals 17 residues. Trimming took 4 bases from V and 8 from J, leaving 23 bases between them. Per the germline V gene, CDR1 is KGHDR and CDR2 is SFDVKD. CDR3 DNA: TGTGCCACCAGTGACCGCGACACCGGGACAAGAATCGAGCCCCAGCATTTT. As protein: CATSDRDTGTRIEPQHF.

This chain joins TRBV30 and TRBJ2-7; 8 bases fit TRBD1. CDR1 and CDR2 from the germline V gene are GTSNPN and SVGIG (reference sequence). This CDR3 region has 14 residues. Trimming cost V 5 bases and J 2 bases; bases outside gene matches: 8. This CDR3 reads CAWENGTGAYEQYF. CDR3 coding DNA: TGTGCCTGGGAAAACGGGACAGGTGCCTACGAGCAGTACTTC.

The genes are TRBV2 and TRBJ2-5; D not certain. Germline values: CDR1 SNHLY, CDR2 FYNNEI. The CDR3 covers 14 residues. V shed 1 base and J shed 7 bases, with 13 bases lying between them. The CDR3 loop is CASSEGTGRGTQYF. The CDR3, as DNA: TGTGCCAGCAGTGAAGGGACGGGCCGCGGGACCCAGTACTTC.

The genes are TRBV7-2 and TRBJ1-6; D unclear. With 1 base removed from V and 7 bases from J, the gap between germline ends came to 8 bases. The germline V gene encodes CDR1 SGHTA and CDR2 FQGNSA. The CDR3 has 14 amino acids. This CDR3 is CASSLGLGNSPLHF. The CDR3 nucleotides are TGTGCCAGCAGCTTAGGTTTAGGGAATTCACCCCTCCACTTT.

The table lists this clonotype with many counts. The chain is built from TRBV5-6 and TRBJ2-7, with 9 bases aligning to TRBD1. CDR1 is SGHDT and CDR2 is YYEEEE in the germline V gene. V trimming: 1 base; J trimming: 3 bases; junction bases outside the gene matches: 8. The CDR3 spans 16 residues. The CDR3 sequence is CASSLRGTGLFYEQYF. CDR3 in DNA: TGTGCCAGCAGCTTGAGAGGGACAGGGCTGTTCTACGAGCAGTACTTC.

The V gene is TRBV24-1, the J gene TRBJ2-3; D may be TRBD1 (6 bases). V was trimmed by 6 bases and J by 3 bases, leaving 15 bases between them. The germline V gene has CDR1 KGHDR and CDR2 SFDVKD. The CDR3 loop spans 15 amino acids. This chain's CDR3 is CATSSGTSLTDTQYF. CDR3 DNA sequence: TGTGCCACCAGTTCGGGGACAAGCTTGACAGATACGCAGTATTTT.

This clonotype showed up just once. The chain recombines TRBV20-1 with TRBJ2-1, with 7 bases identical to TRBD2. The length of the CDR3 is 16 residues. Germline V gene lookup returns CDR1 DFQATT and CDR2 SNEGSKA (reference sequence). V was clipped by 3 bases and J by 7 bases; unmatched bases: 15. CDR3 residues: CSASGKSGVRGNEQFF. The CDR3 bases are TGCAGTGCTAGCGGAAAGAGCGGGGTACGGGGGAATGAGCAGTTCTTC.

The chain recombines TRBV5-1 with TRBJ1-6, with 10 bases fitting TRBD1. Germline CDR1 and CDR2: SGHRS and YFSETQ. The CDR3 runs to 16 residues. With 4 bases clipped from V and 6 bases from J, the junction kept 7 bases outside the gene matches. The CDR3 protein is CASSLGQGSGNSPLHF. CDR3 sequence (DNA): TGCGCCAGCAGCCTGGGACAGGGGAGTGGTAATTCACCCCTCCACTTT. Full variable domain (remainder filled in from reference TRBV5-1 and TRBJ1-6): KAGVTQTPRYLIKTRGQQVTLSCSPISGHRSVSWYQQTPGQGLQFLFEYFSETQRNKGNFPGRFSGRQFSNSRSEMNVSTLELGDSALYLCASSLGQGSGNSPLHFGNGTRLTVT.